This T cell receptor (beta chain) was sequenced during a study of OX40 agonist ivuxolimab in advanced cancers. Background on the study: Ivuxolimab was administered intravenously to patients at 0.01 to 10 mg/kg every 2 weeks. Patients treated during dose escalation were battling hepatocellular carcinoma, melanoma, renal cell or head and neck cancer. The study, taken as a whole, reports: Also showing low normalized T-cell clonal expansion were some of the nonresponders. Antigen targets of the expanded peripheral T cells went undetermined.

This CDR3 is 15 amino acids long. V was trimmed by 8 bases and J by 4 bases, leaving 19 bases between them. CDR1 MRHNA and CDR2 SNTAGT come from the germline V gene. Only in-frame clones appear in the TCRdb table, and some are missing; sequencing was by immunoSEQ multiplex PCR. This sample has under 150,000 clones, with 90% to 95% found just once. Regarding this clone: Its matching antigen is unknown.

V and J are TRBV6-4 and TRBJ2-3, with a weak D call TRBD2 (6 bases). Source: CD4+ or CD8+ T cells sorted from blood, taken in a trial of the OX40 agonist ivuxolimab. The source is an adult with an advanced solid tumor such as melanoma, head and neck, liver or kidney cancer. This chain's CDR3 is CASALTGVRSDTQYF. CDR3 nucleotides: TGTGCCAGCGCCCTTACGGGAGTTCGGTCAGATACGCAGTATTTT.